The 9 T cell receptor beta chains below were found in one sample sequenced in a study of T cells in Graves' hyperthyroidism and ophthalmopathy. TCR beta CDR3 region amplification was performed from RNA transcripts. In the first-round RT-PCR of the TCR CDR3, the HTBI primer set was used. TCRdb itself ran the multiplex PCR reads through MiXCR, one entry per CDR3 protein. The sample includes under 750,000 distinct CDR3 sequences, around 20% of them seen just once. Sequenced material: blood. These TCRs come from a woman aged 50 to 60 with Graves' hyperthyroidism that later progressed to Graves' ophthalmopathy.

The sample holds many counts of this clonotype. The chain has TRBV5-6 and TRBJ2-7, with 8 nucleotides matching TRBD1. With V trimmed by 4 bases and J by 6 bases, 12 bases remained unmatched. In germline, CDR1 is SGHDT, CDR2 YYEEEE. This CDR3 has 15 residues. In nucleotides, the CDR3 is TGTGCCAGCAGCACCGGGACAGGAGGTGCGCGCGAGCAGTACTTC. Its protein product is CASSTGTGGAREQYF.

This clonotype was picked up a small number of times. The J gene is TRBJ2-7, the V gene TRBV28; 8 bases fit TRBD1. The CDR3 sequence is 14 residues long. V dropped 6 bases and J dropped 6; count of bases not matched to a gene: 10. Germline V lookup: CDR1 MDHEN, CDR2 SYDVKM. CDR3 sequence reads: CASRPTLDRVEQYF. The CDR3 DNA follows: TGTGCCAGCAGGCCTACCTTGGACAGGGTCGAGCAGTACTTC. Together with reference TRBV28 and TRBJ2-7, the CDR3 gives the full variable domain: DVKVTQSSRYLVKRTGEKVFLECVQDMDHENMFWYRQDPGLGLRLIYFSYDVKMKEKGDIPEGYSVSREKKERFSLILESASTNQTSMYLCASRPTLDRVEQYFGPGTRLTVT.

This clonotype was seen just once. The chain has TRBV4-1 and TRBJ2-2; 11 bases fit TRBD1. The length of the CDR3 is 16 residues. V shed 1 base and J 4 bases; nucleotides not matched to a gene: 2. Germline loops: CDR1 MGHRA, CDR2 YSYEKL. The CDR3 here is CASSQGDRGSTGELFF. Here the CDR3 DNA reads TGCGCCAGCAGCCAAGGGGACAGGGGGAGCACCGGGGAGCTGTTTTTT.

The chain has TRBV20-1 and TRBJ1-2; D ambiguous. CDR1 is DFQATT and CDR2 is SNEGSKA in the germline V gene (reference sequence). The CDR3 is 12 amino acids. For the CDR3, the DNA is TGCACCGTCGTGGCCGCGGGATCTGGCTACACCTTC. Residues: CTVVAAGSGYTF.

This chain connects TRBV25-1 to TRBJ2-1; tentative D call: TRBD1 (5 bases). Per germline, CDR1 MGHDK and CDR2 SYGVNS. The CDR3 length is 11 residues. V was cut by 3 bases and J by 9 bases, with 6 bases left in between. CDR3 region: CASSDRVEQFF. The CDR3 DNA is TGTGCCAGCAGTGACAGGGTTGAGCAGTTCTTC.

This clonotype was counted a few times. The chain carries TRBV6-1 and TRBJ1-6, with 7 positions matching TRBD1. This CDR3 spans 14 amino acids. Germline-derived CDR1 and CDR2 are MNHNS and SASEGT. V was pared by 7 bases and J by 7 bases, with 7 bases of the junction left unmatched. CDR3 nucleotide sequence: TGTGCCAGCATTTACGACAGGGACAATTCACCCCTCCACTTT. As protein: CASIYDRDNSPLHF.

The gene calls are TRBV7-9 and TRBJ2-3; D is perhaps TRBD2 (6 bases). The V gene's germline CDR1 is SEHNR and CDR2 FQNEAQ (reference sequence). The CDR3 runs 17 residues. V was cut by 11 bases and J by 0 bases, with 24 bases left in between. CDR3 in amino acids: CALGGALPPISTDTQYF. As DNA, the CDR3 is TGTGCCCTGGGGGGTGCCCTTCCCCCTATTAGCACAGATACGCAGTATTTT.

This chain connects TRBV7-2 to TRBJ2-2, with D possibly being TRBD2 (5 bases). V was pared by 4 bases and J by 7 bases, with 19 bases between. Germline lookup yields CDR1 SGHTA and CDR2 FQGNSA. This CDR3 contains 16 residues. CDR3 nucleotide sequence: TGTGCCAGCAGCTCCGCTCCCTCGGGGAGCGGCGGGGAGCTGTTTTTT. It is translated as CASSSAPSGSGGELFF. The variable domain in full, completed from reference TRBV7-2 and TRBJ2-2, reads GAGVSQSPSNKVTEKGKDVELRCDPISGHTALYWYRQSLGQGLEFLIYFQGNSAPDKSGLPSDRFSAERTGGSVSTLTIQRTQQEDSAVYLCASSSAPSGSGGELFFGEGSRLTVL.

The rearrangement links TRBV27 to TRBJ1-1; no clear D gene. The CDR3 is 11 amino acids. CDR1 and CDR2 (germline): MNHEY, SMNVEV (reference sequence). V was pared by 8 bases and J by 8 bases, with 12 bases between. CDR3 region: CASLRGEEAFF. The CDR3 DNA reads TGTGCCAGCCTCCGCGGGGAAGAAGCTTTCTTT.